Listed below are T cell receptor beta chains from one sample, sequenced in a study of T cells after yellow fever vaccination. MiXCR, applied by TCRdb to the 5' RACE reads, yields one record per CDR3 protein. The sample yields a few hundred thousand distinct CDR3 sequences, 8.1% seen once. Specimen: PBMCs, collected more than 40 days after the first yellow fever vaccination. These receptors were obtained from a man between 18 and 35 years old who received the YFV17D yellow fever vaccine. The CDR3 runs from the conserved cysteine through the conserved F or W. Fields, in order: J gene, CDR3 length, clone size, V gene, D gene, CDR3 protein, CDR3 DNA. A D gene is named only where the DNA matches it firmly. Some rows have no size entry. The others give once, few or many, or a class for an expanded clone.

TRBJ1-2 12 few TRBV7-9 - CASSQGPGGYTF TGTGCCTCCTCTCAGGGCCCCGGTGGCTACACCTTC
TRBJ2-5 15 few TRBV5-1 - CASSSSGGMGETQYF TGCGCCAGCAGCTCGAGCGGAGGGATGGGAGAGACCCAGTACTTC
TRBJ2-2 14 few TRBV7-9 - CASSSGTRVGELFF TGTGCCAGCAGCTCCGGGACCAGAGTCGGGGAGCTGTTTTTT
TRBJ2-3 23 few TRBV12-3/TRBV12-4 TRBD2 CASSLALNYLTSGGHGFRFSQYF TGTGCCAGCAGTTTAGCGCTAAATTACCTGACTAGCGGGGGACATGGCTTCCGCTTTTCGCAGTATTTT
TRBJ2-5 13 - TRBV5-6 - CASYLRRQETQYF TGTGCCTCGTACCTGAGGCGGCAAGAGACCCAGTACTTC
TRBJ1-2 12 few TRBV20-1 - CSARSYGYGYTF TGCAGTGCTAGATCATACGGTTATGGCTACACCTTC
TRBJ1-5 13 few TRBV5-4 - CASSLGWDQPQHF TGTGCCAGCAGCTTGGGTTGGGATCAGCCCCAGCATTTT
TRBJ2-2 14 few TRBV9 TRBD1 CASGTGATTGELFF TGTGCCAGCGGGACAGGGGCGACCACCGGGGAGCTGTTTTTT
TRBJ2-7 14 - TRBV2 - CASSEVTGTYEQYF TGTGCCAGCAGTGAAGTCACAGGGACCTACGAGCAGTACTTC
TRBJ2-1 13 few TRBV20-1 - CSARVRQRHEQFF TGCAGTGCTAGAGTTAGACAGCGGCATGAGCAGTTCTTC
TRBJ1-5 12 - TRBV7-9 - CASSLHNQPQHF TGTGCCAGCAGCTTGCACAATCAGCCCCAGCATTTT
TRBJ1-1 14 - TRBV4-1 - CASSQEHHNTEAFF TGCGCCAGCAGCCAAGAGCACCATAACACTGAAGCTTTCTTT
TRBJ2-5 15 few TRBV2 - CASSELAGTSETQYF TGTGCCAGCAGTGAACTCGCTGGGACATCAGAGACCCAGTACTTC
TRBJ2-1 13 - TRBV6-1 - CASREQGYNEQFF TGTGCCAGCAGGGAACAGGGCTACAATGAGCAGTTCTTC
TRBJ1-1 14 - TRBV5-6 - CASSRDLSNTEAFF TGTGCCAGCAGCCGGGACCTTTCGAACACTGAAGCTTTCTTT
TRBJ1-5 14 - TRBV7-8 - CASSFRGGEAPQHF TGTGCCAGCAGCTTCCGCGGAGGAGAAGCGCCCCAGCATTTT
TRBJ1-1 19 - TRBV5-1 TRBD1 CASSRPYRGKQGVTSEAFF TGCGCCAGCAGCCGTCCTTACCGTGGGAAACAGGGGGTGACGTCTGAAGCTTTCTTT
TRBJ2-1 15 - TRBV5-1 TRBD2 CASSLVGGIYNEQFF TGCGCCAGCAGCTTGGTCGGGGGGATCTACAATGAGCAGTTCTTC
TRBJ1-6 18 few TRBV4-1 - CASSQELGQTSYNSPLHF TGCGCCAGCAGCCAAGAATTAGGGCAGACCTCCTATAATTCACCCCTCCACTTT
TRBJ2-7 14 - TRBV30 - CAWSVLGSTYEQYF TGTGCCTGGAGTGTATTGGGCAGTACCTACGAGCAGTACTTC
TRBJ2-7 15 few TRBV6-1 - CASRGAPGPPYEQYF TGTGCCAGCAGGGGGGCGCCGGGGCCTCCCTACGAGCAGTACTTC
TRBJ2-3 17 many TRBV18 TRBD2 CASSPRGLAGGTDTQYF TGTGCCAGCTCACCCAGAGGACTAGCGGGGGGCACAGATACGCAGTATTTT
TRBJ2-5 14 many TRBV10-3 TRBD2 CATRGREGQETQYF TGTGCCACCAGAGGGAGGGAAGGGCAAGAGACCCAGTACTTC
TRBJ2-1 13 - TRBV11-2 TRBD1 CASRPTGGNEQFF TGTGCCAGCAGGCCCACAGGGGGCAATGAGCAGTTCTTC
TRBJ2-3 13 - TRBV29-1 - CSVEIGWGDTQYF TGCAGCGTTGAAATTGGGTGGGGCGATACGCAGTATTTT
TRBJ2-7 13 few TRBV20-1 - CSARMGGGYEQYF TGCAGTGCCAGGATGGGGGGCGGCTACGAGCAGTACTTC